This T cell receptor (beta chain) stems from a study of human T cells and chemical hapten exposure (dated by TCRdb to the early 2020s). Turning to the overall study: For sensitization, 2% DPC in acetone was applied to a 2 cm by 2 cm area of upper inner arm skin. Most of the patients in the cohort were female, and the cohort covered alopecia areata with under or over 50% scalp involvement, alopecia totalis and alopecia universalis. Blood samples were taken from patients before sensitization (week 0) and then at 2, 6 and about 24 weeks after DPC sensitization. Peripheral blood TCR repertoire changes were tracked in vivo in alopecia patients during primary and secondary sensitization to the hapten diphenylcyclopropenone (DPC). Blood for TCR sequencing was provided by twenty-nine alopecia patients at one to four time points (pre-sensitization, 2, 6 and 24 weeks). The libraries were sequenced as a pool, and the TCR yield per sample differed mostly because of small variations in library volumes within the pool. Throughout the study period of roughly 24 weeks, patients also received therapeutic DPC doses to the scalp every week. Patch tests used Finn chambers with 0.01% DPC on the upper back, scored after 6 days by International Contact Dermatitis Research Group standards.

Ten or more counts support this clonotype. There is no known antigen for this receptor. Base qualities were left out, and no much larger clone turns up one base away. The CDR3 sequence holds 13 residues, the cysteine and phenylalanine included. The only DNA kept is the CDR3, 39 bases in frame from the first base. CDR1 and CDR2 were assigned from the germline V gene as SQVTM and ANQGSEA. Trimming takes 2 bases from V and 6 bases from J, and the germline ends sit 11 bases apart. In light of the paper, this sample's time point label describes: patch test 1, 2 weeks after DPC sensitization. This sample's treatment or condition label indicates: therapeutic diphenylcyclopropenone sensitization with weekly scalp DPC. At every patch-test visit, the blood draw took place before the patch test was put on. Eligible patients were aged 18 to 70, diagnosed with alopecia, deemed suitable for DPC therapy, and excluded if pregnant. Unfractionated whole blood was collected in Tempus Blood RNA tubes, and total RNA was extracted from that blood.

Preparation of the library involved RACE. The reads were generated on a NextSeq 500. Library preparation attached unique molecular identifiers to individual cDNA molecules for quantitative, reproducible TCR counting. Each blood RNA sample was used to sequence both TCR alpha and TCR beta chains. Concerning the study's data processing: The median number of TCRs per sample was over 95,000, ranging from about 20,000 to 700,000. V, J and CDR3 annotation of the TCR reads was performed with the Decombinator software suite. For PS versus PT1 abundance plots, all samples were subsampled to the same number of TCRs (28,000). TCRs were defined as expanded if absent before sensitization and observed at least eight times at the 2-week time point. TCRdb trimmed public reads at Q25 via fastp, called clones via MiXCR and kept in-frame beta chains. Here each entry gathers all rows of one CDR3 protein and keeps the most common genes and DNA. In this record, the V and J calls reflect TCRdb's handling and not the investigators' own analysis. Within this sample are some 120,000 distinct CDR3 sequences, with around 10% of them counted one time only. The ten biggest clones cover more than 1.3% of the sample.

What the research found in general, with its limitations: A positive correlation was found between the number of PT1 expanded TCRs and patch test score, with significance reached at thresholds 8, 16 and 32 but not 4. Because all patients had alopecia, a presumed autoimmune disease, the immune response of the patients might differ from that of healthy individuals. Significantly more large CDR3 similarity clusters were formed by expanded TCRs than by pre-sensitization or healthy control sets, consistent with antigen-driven responses. The number of TCRs above 1 in 1000 frequency did not change with DPC sensitization; there was no evidence of global repertoire structure alterations. Repeated subsampling changed both the strength of the expansion versus patch-test correlation and the threshold at which the correlation became significant.

The specimen was whole blood, collected in connection with sensitization to the hapten diphenylcyclopropenone (DPC). The V and J genes are TRBV29-1 and TRBJ2-1; no confident D gene assignment can be made. The TCR comes from a woman in her fifties or sixties with alopecia areata. Some clones in this sample may be carry-over from other donors' samples. The nucleotide sequence is TGCAGCGTTGAACTTGTAACGGGCAATGAGCAGTTCTTC. Its product reads: CSVELVTGNEQFF.